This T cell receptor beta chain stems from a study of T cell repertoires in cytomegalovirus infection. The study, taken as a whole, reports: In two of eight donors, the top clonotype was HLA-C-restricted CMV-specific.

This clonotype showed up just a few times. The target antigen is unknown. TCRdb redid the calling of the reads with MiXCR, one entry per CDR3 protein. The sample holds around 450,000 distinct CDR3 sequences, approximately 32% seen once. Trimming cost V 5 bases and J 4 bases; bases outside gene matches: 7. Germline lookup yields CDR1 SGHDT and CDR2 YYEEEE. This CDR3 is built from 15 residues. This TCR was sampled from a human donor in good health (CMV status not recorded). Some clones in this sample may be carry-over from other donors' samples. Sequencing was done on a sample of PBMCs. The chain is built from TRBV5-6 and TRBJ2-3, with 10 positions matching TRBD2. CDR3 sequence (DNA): TGTGCCAGCAGTCAACTAGCGGGGTCCGCAGATACGCAGTATTTT. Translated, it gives CASSQLAGSADTQYF.